This T cell receptor (beta chain) was profiled in a study of tumor-infiltrating lymphocytes in oesophageal squamous cell carcinoma (dated by TCRdb to 2015 to 2016). The library was generated by PCR. Sequencing relied on an Illumina HiSeq 2000. TCRdb reprocessing: public reads trimmed at Q25 with fastp, clones called with MiXCR, in-frame beta chains kept. Rows merge per CDR3 protein into single entries with the most common DNA and genes. The sample contains fewer than 16,000 distinct CDR3 sequences, roughly 49% of them found a single time. Of the sample, around 18% falls within the top ten clones. Counted from cysteine to phenylalanine, this CDR3 has 14 amino acids. Only the CDR3 part of the read is kept: 42 bases, read in frame from the first base. V is cut back by 5 bases and J by 0 bases, with 3 bases in the junction unmatched. Regarding this clonotype: It has no known antigen specificity. No base qualities exist here, and no much larger clone lies one base off it.

Sequencing used esophageal tumor tissue. The receptor chain draws on TRBV12-3 or TRBV12-4 and TRBJ1-1; TRBD1 matches 7 bases in the middle. The receptor's source is a male donor with esophageal squamous cell carcinoma. The CDR3 has the sequence CASSDRDLNTEAFF. DNA sequence: TGTGCCAGCAGTGACAGGGACTTGAACACTGAAGCTTTCTTT.